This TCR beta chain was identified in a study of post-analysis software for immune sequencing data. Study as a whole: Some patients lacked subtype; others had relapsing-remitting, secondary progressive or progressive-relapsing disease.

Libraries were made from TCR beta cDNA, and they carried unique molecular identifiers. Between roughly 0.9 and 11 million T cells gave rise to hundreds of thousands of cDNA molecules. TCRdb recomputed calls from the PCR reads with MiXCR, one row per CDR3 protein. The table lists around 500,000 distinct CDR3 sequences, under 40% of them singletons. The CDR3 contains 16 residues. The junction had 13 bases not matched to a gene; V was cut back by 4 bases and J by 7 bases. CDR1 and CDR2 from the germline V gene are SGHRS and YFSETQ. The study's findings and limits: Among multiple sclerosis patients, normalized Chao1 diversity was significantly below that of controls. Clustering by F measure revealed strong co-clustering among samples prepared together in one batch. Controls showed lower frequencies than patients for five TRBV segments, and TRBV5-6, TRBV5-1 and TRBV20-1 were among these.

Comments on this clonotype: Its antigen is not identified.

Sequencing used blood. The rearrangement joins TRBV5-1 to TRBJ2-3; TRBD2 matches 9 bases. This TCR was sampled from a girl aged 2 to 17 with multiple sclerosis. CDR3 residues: CASSPEGSGGFHTQYF. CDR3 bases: TGCGCCAGCAGCCCGGAGGGTAGCGGGGGATTCCATACGCAGTATTTT.